The rows below give T cell receptor beta chains drawn from one sample of a study of a mutant IDH1 vaccine in newly diagnosed glioma. TCRdb keeps only in-frame clones here, not all; method: immunoSEQ multiplex PCR. The sample lists about 56,000 clones, about 90% occurring once. What these receptors recognize is not known. The sequencing used PBMCs, collected from a glioma patient whose treatment included an IDH1 peptide vaccine. Receptor source: a man aged 40-49 years with glioma. Each CDR3 is given with its conserved first and last residue. A D gene is named only where the DNA matches it firmly. Rows may omit the clone size; those that give it use once, few, many or a size class.

TRBD2	TRBV25-1	TRBJ2-1	NA	CASSEWASGSNEQFF	TGTGCCAGCAGTGAATGGGCTAGCGGGAGCAATGAGCAGTTCTTC
TRBD2	TRBV5-1	TRBJ2-7	NA	CASSSSSGAYEQYF	TGCGCCAGCAGCTCGTCTAGCGGAGCCTACGAGCAGTACTTC
NA	TRBV2	TRBJ2-7	NA	CASSASYLLIEQYF	TGTGCCAGCAGTGCTTCCTATCTATTAATCGAGCAGTACTTC
NA	TRBV10-1	TRBJ2-3	NA	CASPPEGTDTQYF	TGCGCCAGCCCCCCCGAGGGCACAGATACGCAGTATTTT
TRBD1	TRBV7-9	TRBJ1-2	NA	CASSSPGQGPYGYTF	TGTGCCAGCAGTTCCCCGGGACAGGGCCCCTATGGCTACACCTTC
TRBD2	TRBV2	TRBJ2-7	NA	CASDQRGSYEQYF	TGTGCCAGCGACCAGCGGGGCTCCTACGAGCAGTACTTC
TRBD2	TRBV19	TRBJ2-5	NA	CASTDGGEETQYF	TGTGCCAGTACCGACGGGGGGGAAGAGACCCAGTACTTC
TRBD2	TRBV14	TRBJ2-1	NA	CASSPLAGYYNEQFF	TGTGCCAGCAGCCCCCTAGCGGGATATTACAATGAGCAGTTCTTC
TRBD2	TRBV7-2	TRBJ2-3	NA	CASSYWVAGRRGTDTQYF	TGTGCCAGCAGCTATTGGGTAGCGGGAAGGCGGGGCACAGATACGCAGTATTTT
NA	TRBV5-1	TRBJ1-2	NA	CASSLGQGGYTF	TGCGCCAGCAGCTTGGGGCAAGGCGGCTACACCTTC
TRBD1	TRBV5-1	TRBJ2-6	NA	CASSPDRGRDGANVLTF	TGCGCCAGCAGCCCTGACAGGGGGCGCGATGGGGCCAACGTCCTGACTTTC
NA	TRBV19	TRBJ1-1	once	CASSILPQAAFF	TGTGCCAGTAGTATCCTCCCCCAGGCGGCTTTCTTT
TRBD1	TRBV9	TRBJ2-2	NA	CASSLGTGDGELFF	TGTGCCAGCAGCTTGGGCACAGGGGACGGGGAGCTGTTTTTT
NA	TRBV6-5	TRBJ2-6	NA	CASRKSGANVLTF	TGTGCCAGCAGAAAATCTGGGGCCAACGTCCTGACTTTC
NA	TRBV20-1	TRBJ1-2	NA	CSGAVYGYTF	TGCAGTGGAGCAGTCTATGGCTACACCTTC
NA	TRBV20-1	TRBJ2-3	NA	CSVLGTDTQYF	TGCAGTGTCCTGGGCACAGATACGCAGTATTTT
TRBD2	TRBV18	TRBJ2-1	NA	CASSPGTKASPQGNEQFF	TGTGCCAGCTCACCGGGGACTAAAGCGTCCCCTCAAGGGAATGAGCAGTTCTTC
NA	TRBV2	TRBJ2-7	few	CASSICGNCEQYF	TGTGCCAGCAGTATTTGCGGGAACTGCGAGCAGTACTTC
NA	TRBV4-3	TRBJ1-4	NA	CASSPRDGSHSNEKLFF	TGCGCCAGCAGCCCGCGGGACGGCAGTCACTCGAATGAAAAACTGTTTTTT
NA	TRBV6-5	TRBJ2-7	NA	CASSYSTRGSYEQYF	TGTGCCAGCAGTTACTCGACCCGGGGCTCCTACGAGCAGTACTTC